The T cell receptor beta chain described here comes from a study of T-cell reconstitution after alpha-beta-depleted transplantation in children. The library targeted TCRbeta and was prepared with unique molecular identifiers. From the PCR reads, TCRdb called clonotypes with MiXCR, one entry per CDR3 protein. Here the sample spans more than 450,000 distinct CDR3 sequences, around 20% being singletons. This clonotype was seen a handful of times. The clonotype comes from a human donor who donated a stem cell graft to a child with acute lymphoblastic leukemia. The sequenced sample was PBMCs from the stem cell graft donor, obtained from the stem cell graft.

CDR3 residues: CASSTGQGRYEQYF. CDR3 DNA: TGTGCCAGCAGTACCGGACAGGGGAGATACGAGCAGTACTTC. This sequence joins TRBV6-1 and TRBJ2-7, with TRBD1 identical over 9 bases. The CDR3 is made up of 14 amino acids. The trim removed 5 bases at V and 4 bases at J, leaving 6 bases unmatched. CDR1 and CDR2 (germline): MNHNS, SASEGT.